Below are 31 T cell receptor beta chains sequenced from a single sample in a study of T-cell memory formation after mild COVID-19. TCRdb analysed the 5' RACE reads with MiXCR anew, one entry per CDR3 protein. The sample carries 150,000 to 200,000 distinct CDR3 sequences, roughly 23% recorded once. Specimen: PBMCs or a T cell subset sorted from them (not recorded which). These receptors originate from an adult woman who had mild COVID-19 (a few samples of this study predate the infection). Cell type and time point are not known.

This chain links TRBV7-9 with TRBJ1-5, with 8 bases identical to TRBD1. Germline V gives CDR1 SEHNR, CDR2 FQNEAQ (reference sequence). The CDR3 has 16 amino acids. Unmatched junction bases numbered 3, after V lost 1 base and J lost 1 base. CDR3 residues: CASSLEGTGSNQPQHF. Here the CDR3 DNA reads TGTGCCAGCAGCTTAGAAGGGACAGGAAGCAATCAGCCCCAGCATTTT. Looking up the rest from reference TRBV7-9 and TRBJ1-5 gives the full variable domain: DTGVSQNPRHKITKRGQNVTFRCDPISEHNRLYWYRQTLGQGPEFLTYFQNEAQLEKSRLLSDRFSAERPKGSFSTLEIQRTEQGDSAMYLCASSLEGTGSNQPQHFGDGTRLSIL.

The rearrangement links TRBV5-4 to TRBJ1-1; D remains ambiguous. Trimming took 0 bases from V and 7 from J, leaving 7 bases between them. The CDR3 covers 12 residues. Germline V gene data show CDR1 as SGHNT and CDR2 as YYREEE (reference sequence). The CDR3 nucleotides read TGTGCCAGCAGCTTGGCTAATGATGAAGCTTTCTTT. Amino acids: CASSLANDEAFF.

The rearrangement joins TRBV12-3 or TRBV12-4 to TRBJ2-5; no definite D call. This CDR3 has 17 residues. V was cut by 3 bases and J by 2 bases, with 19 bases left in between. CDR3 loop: CASSLEIGTASQETQYF. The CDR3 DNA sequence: TGTGCCAGCAGTTTGGAGATAGGAACAGCGAGTCAAGAGACCCAGTACTTC.

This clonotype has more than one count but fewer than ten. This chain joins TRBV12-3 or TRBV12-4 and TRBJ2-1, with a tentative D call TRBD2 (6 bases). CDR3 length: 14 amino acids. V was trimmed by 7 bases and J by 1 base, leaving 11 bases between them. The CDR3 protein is CASIAGGSYNEQFF. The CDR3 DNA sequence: TGTGCCAGCATCGCAGGAGGGTCCTACAATGAGCAGTTCTTC.

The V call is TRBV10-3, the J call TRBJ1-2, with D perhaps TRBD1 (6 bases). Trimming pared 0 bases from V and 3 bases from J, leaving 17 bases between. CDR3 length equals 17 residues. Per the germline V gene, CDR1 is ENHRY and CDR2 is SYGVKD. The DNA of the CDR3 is TGTGCCATCAGTGAGTCCTCCGGGGGACGGGGGCACTATGGCTACACCTTC. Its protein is CAISESSGGRGHYGYTF.

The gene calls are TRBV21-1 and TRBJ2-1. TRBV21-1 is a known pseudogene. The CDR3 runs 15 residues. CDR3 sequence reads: CASSKYNRRTNEQFF. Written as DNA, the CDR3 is TGTGCCAGCAGCAAATATAACAGACGAACAAATGAGCAGTTCTTC.

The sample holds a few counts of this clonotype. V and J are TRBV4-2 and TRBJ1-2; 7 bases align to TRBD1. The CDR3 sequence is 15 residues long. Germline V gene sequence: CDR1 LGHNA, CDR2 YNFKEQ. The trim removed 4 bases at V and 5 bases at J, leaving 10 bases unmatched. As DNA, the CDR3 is TGTGCCAGCAGCCCTCTCGGACAGGTGTCTTATGGCTACACCTTC. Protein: CASSPLGQVSYGYTF.

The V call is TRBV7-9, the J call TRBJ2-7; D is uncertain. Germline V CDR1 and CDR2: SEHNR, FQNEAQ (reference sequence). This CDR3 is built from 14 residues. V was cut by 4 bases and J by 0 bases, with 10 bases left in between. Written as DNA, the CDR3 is TGTGCCAGCAGCTCCAGTGCCAGCTCCTACGAGCAGTACTTC. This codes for CASSSSASSYEQYF.

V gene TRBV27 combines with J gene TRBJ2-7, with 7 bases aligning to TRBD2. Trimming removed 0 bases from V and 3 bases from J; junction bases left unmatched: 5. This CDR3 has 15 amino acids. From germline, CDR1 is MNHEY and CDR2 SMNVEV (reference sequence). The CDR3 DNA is TGTGCCAGCAGTTTATCGGGAGGGGTGGGCTACGAGCAGTACTTC. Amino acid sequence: CASSLSGGVGYEQYF.

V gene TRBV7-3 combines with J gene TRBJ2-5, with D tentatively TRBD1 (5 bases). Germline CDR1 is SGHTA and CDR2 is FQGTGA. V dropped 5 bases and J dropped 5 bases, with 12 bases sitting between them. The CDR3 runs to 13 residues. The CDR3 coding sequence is TGTGCCAGCAGCAAAACCCCAGGGGAGACCCAGTACTTC. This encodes CASSKTPGETQYF.

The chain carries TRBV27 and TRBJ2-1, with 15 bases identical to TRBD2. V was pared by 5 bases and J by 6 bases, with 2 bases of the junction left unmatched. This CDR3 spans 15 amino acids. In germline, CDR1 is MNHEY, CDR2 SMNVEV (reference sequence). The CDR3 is CASSKGLAGGNEQFF. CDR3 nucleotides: TGTGCCAGCAGTAAGGGACTAGCGGGAGGCAATGAGCAGTTCTTC.

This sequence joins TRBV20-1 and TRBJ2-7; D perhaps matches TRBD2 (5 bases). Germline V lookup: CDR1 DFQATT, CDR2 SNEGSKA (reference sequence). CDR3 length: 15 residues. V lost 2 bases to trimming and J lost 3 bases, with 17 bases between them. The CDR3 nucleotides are TGCAGTGCTAGACCGAAGCCGGGGATGGGCTACGAGCAGTACTTC. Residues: CSARPKPGMGYEQYF.

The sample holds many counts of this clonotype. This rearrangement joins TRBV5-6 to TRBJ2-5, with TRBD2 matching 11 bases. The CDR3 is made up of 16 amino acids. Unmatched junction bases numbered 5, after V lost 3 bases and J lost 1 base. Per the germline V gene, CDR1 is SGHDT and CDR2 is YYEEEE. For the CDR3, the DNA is TGTGCCAGCAGCTGGCGACTAGCGGGGATCCAAGAGACCCAGTACTTC. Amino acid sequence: CASSWRLAGIQETQYF.

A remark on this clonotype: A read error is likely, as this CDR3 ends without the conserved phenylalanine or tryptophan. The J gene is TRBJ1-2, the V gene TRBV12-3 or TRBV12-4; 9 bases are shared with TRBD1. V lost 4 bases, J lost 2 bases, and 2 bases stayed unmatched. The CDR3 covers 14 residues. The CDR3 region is CASSSTGGNYGYTL. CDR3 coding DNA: TGTGCCAGCAGTTCTACAGGGGGCAACTATGGCTACACCTTA.

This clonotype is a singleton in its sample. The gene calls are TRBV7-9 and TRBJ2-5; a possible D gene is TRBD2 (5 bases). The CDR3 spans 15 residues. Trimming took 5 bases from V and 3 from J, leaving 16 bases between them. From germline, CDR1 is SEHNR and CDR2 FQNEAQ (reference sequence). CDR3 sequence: CASSLQRGMEETQYF. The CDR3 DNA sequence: TGTGCCAGCAGCCTCCAGAGAGGGATGGAAGAGACCCAGTACTTC.

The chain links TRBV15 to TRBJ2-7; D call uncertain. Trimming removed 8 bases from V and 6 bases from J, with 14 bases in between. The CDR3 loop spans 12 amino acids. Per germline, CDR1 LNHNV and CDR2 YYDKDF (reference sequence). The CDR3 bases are TGTGCCACCGGCACTTCGGCGTCCGAGCAGTACTTC. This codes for CATGTSASEQYF. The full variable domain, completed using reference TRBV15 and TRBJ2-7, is DAMVIQNPRYQVTQFGKPVTLSCSQTLNHNVMYWYQQKSSQAPKLLFHYYDKDFNNEADTPDNFQSRRPNTSFCFLDIRSPGLGDTAMYLCATGTSASEQYFGPGTRLTVT.

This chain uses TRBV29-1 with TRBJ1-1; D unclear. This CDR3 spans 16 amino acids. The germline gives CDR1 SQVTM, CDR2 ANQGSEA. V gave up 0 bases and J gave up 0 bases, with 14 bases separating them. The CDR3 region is CSVEDRGGRLNTEAFF. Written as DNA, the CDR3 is TGCAGCGTTGAAGATCGTGGTGGCAGGTTGAACACTGAAGCTTTCTTT.

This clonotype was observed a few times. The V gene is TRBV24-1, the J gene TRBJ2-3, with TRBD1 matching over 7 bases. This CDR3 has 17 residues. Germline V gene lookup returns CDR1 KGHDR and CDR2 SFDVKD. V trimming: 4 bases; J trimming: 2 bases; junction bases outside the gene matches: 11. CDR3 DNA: TGTGCCACCAGTGACACCCACGGGACAGTCATCACAGATACGCAGTATTTT. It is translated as CATSDTHGTVITDTQYF.

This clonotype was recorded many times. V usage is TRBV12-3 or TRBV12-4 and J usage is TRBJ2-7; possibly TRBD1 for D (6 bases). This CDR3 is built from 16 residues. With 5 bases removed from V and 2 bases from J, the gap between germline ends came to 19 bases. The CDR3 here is CASSLPGTLRAYEQYF. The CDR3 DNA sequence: TGTGCCAGCAGTCTACCCGGGACACTTAGAGCCTACGAGCAGTACTTC.

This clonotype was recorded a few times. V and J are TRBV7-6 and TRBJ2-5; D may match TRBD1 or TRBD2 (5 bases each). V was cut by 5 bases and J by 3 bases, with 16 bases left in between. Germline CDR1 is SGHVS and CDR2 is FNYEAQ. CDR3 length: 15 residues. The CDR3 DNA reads TGTGCCAGCAGCCCGGGACCCGGCGGTAAAGAGACCCAGTACTTC. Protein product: CASSPGPGGKETQYF. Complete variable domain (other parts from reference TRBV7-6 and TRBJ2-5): GAGVSQSPRYKVTKRGQDVALRCDPISGHVSLYWYRQALGQGPEFLTYFNYEAQQDKSGLPNDRFSAERPEGSISTLTIQRTEQRDSAMYRCASSPGPGGKETQYFGPGTRLLVL.

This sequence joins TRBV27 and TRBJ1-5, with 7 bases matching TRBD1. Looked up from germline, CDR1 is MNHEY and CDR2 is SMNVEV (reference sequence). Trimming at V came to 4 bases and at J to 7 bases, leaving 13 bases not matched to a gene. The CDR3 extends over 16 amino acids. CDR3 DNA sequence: TGTGCCAGCAGTTCCCAGACAGGGAAGACCCCACAGCCCCAGCATTTT. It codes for CASSSQTGKTPQPQHF.

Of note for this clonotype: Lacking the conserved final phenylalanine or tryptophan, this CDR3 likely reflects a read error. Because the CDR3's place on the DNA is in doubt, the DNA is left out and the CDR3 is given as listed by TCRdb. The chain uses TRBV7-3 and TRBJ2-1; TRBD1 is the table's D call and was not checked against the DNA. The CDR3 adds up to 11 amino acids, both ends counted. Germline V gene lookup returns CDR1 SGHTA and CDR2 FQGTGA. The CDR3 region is CASSSSGEGGL.

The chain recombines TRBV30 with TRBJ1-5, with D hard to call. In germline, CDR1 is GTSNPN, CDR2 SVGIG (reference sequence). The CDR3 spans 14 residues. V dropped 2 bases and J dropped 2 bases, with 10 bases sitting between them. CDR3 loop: CAWSPGRGNQPQHF. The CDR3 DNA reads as TGTGCCTGGAGTCCGGGGAGAGGCAATCAGCCCCAGCATTTT.

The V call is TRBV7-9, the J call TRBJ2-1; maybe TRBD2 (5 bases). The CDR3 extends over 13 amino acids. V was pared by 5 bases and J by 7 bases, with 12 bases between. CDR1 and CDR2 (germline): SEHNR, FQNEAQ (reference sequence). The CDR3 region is CASSPLRRNEQFF. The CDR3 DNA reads TGTGCCAGCAGCCCCCTCCGGAGGAATGAGCAGTTCTTC. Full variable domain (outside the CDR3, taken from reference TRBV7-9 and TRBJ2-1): DTGVSQNPRHKITKRGQNVTFRCDPISEHNRLYWYRQTLGQGPEFLTYFQNEAQLEKSRLLSDRFSAERPKGSFSTLEIQRTEQGDSAMYLCASSPLRRNEQFFGPGTRLTVL.

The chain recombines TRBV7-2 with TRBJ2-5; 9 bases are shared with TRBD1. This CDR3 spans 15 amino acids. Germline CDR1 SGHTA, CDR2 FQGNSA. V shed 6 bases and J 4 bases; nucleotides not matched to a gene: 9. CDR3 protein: CASSSGTGRLETQYF. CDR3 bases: TGTGCCAGCAGTTCCGGGACAGGGCGATTAGAGACCCAGTACTTC.

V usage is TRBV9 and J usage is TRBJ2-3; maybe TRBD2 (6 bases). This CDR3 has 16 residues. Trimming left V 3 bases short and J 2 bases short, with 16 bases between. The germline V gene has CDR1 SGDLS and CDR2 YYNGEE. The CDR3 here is CASSGSDYLVTDTQYF. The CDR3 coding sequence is TGTGCCAGCAGCGGTTCGGACTATCTGGTCACAGATACGCAGTATTTT.

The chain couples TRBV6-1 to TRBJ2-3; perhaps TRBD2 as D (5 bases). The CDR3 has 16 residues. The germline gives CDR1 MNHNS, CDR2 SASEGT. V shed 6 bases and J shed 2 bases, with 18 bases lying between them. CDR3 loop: CASSQDGGRTTDTQYF. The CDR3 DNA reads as TGTGCCAGCAGCCAAGACGGAGGCCGGACCACAGATACGCAGTATTTT.

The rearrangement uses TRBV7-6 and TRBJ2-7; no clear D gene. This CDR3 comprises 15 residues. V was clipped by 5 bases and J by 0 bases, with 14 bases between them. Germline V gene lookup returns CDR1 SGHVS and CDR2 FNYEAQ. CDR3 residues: CASSPGETSSYEQYF. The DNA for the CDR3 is TGTGCCAGCAGCCCCGGAGAGACCAGCTCCTACGAGCAGTACTTC.

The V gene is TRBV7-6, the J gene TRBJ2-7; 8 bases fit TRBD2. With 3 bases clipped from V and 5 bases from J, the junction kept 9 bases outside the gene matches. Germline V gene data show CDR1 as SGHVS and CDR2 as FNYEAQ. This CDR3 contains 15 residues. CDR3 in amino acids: CASSLVAGPSNEQYF. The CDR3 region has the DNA TGTGCCAGCAGCTTGGTAGCGGGACCAAGCAACGAGCAGTACTTC.

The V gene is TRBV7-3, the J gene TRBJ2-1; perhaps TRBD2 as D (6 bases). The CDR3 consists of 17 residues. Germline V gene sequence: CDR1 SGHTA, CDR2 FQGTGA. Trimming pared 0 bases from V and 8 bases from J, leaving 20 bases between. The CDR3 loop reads CASSLTPTGGVVDEQFF. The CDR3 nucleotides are TGTGCCAGCAGCTTAACCCCTACCGGGGGAGTGGTCGATGAGCAGTTCTTC.

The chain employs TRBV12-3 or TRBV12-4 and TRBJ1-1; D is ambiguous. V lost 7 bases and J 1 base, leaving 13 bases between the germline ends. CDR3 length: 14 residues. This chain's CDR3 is CASNSGLGNTEAFF. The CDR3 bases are TGTGCCAGCAATAGTGGGTTGGGGAACACTGAAGCTTTCTTT.